This T cell receptor (beta chain) appears in the sequencing data of a study of cytomegalovirus exposure and HLA in healthy donors. Study-wide findings and caveats: While the bulk of TCR sequences proved rare, some public TCRs turned up in many donors.

Germline V gene lookup returns CDR1 MNHNY and CDR2 SVGAGI (reference sequence). This CDR3 has 15 amino acids. The V and J ends lost 7 bases and 7 bases, in that order; junction bases with no gene match: 7. To note about this clone: Antigen unknown.

Produced via immunoSEQ multiplex PCR; TCRdb's table is partial and in-frame only. Here the sample spans 50,000 to 65,000 clones, approximately 95% being singletons. V is TRBV6-6 and J is TRBJ2-1, with 13 bases that match TRBD2. The TCR sequence derives from a young woman in good health and CMV-seronegative. What was sequenced was PBMCs. The chain's CDR3 is CASTEGGLAGNEQFF. CDR3 nucleotide sequence: TGTGCCAGCACCGAAGGGGGACTAGCGGGGAATGAGCAGTTCTTC.